A single sample is the source of the 20 T cell receptor beta chains below, sequenced in a study of shared clonotypes between healthy human individuals. The repertoire was sequenced with immunoSEQ multiplex PCR; TCRdb's copy has only in-frame clones and lacks some. The sample has 2.3 million or so clones; more than 85% are singletons. The sequencing input was naive CD4+ T cells from PBMCs. Subset specified: CD45RA+ positively selected. Receptors were obtained from a man aged 18 to 29 in good health. Some clones in this sample may be carry-over from other donors' samples.

The genes are TRBV4-3 and TRBJ2-3, with D perhaps matching TRBD2 (6 bases). This CDR3 region has 16 residues. Germline V gene sequence: CDR1 LGHNA, CDR2 YSLEER. V was cut by 1 base and J by 2 bases, with 13 bases left in between. As DNA, the CDR3 is TGCGCCAGCAGCCAAGTTACGGGAGACTTCACAGATACGCAGTATTTT. Residues: CASSQVTGDFTDTQYF.

This clone was counted a few times. V is TRBV6-5 and J is TRBJ1-3; D uncertain. V lost 5 bases and J lost 4, with 9 bases in between. Germline V gene sequence: CDR1 MNHEY, CDR2 SVGAGI. The CDR3 runs to 13 residues. This CDR3 is CASSVPGGNTIYF. The CDR3 DNA is TGTGCCAGCAGTGTCCCTGGAGGAAACACCATATATTTT.

V and J are TRBV5-1 and TRBJ2-7; TRBD1 is a possible D gene (7 bases). V was cut by 1 base and J by 5 bases, with 13 bases left in between. CDR1 is SGHRS and CDR2 is YFSETQ in the germline V gene. CDR3 length: 14 amino acids. In DNA form, the CDR3 reads TGCGCCAGCAGCTTGACAGGGGAGGTTAACGAGCAGTACTTC. It codes for CASSLTGEVNEQYF. Full variable domain (outside the CDR3, taken from reference TRBV5-1 and TRBJ2-7): KAGVTQTPRYLIKTRGQQVTLSCSPISGHRSVSWYQQTPGQGLQFLFEYFSETQRNKGNFPGRFSGRQFSNSRSEMNVSTLELGDSALYLCASSLTGEVNEQYFGPGTRLTVT.

The rearrangement joins TRBV9 to TRBJ2-1; D is unresolved. V was shortened by 0 bases and J by 2 bases, with 9 bases between the two germline ends. This CDR3 has 15 amino acids. CDR1 SGDLS and CDR2 YYNGEE come from the germline V gene. The CDR3 DNA is TGTGCCAGCAGCGTAGCGGATGGAGCCTACAATGAGCAGTTCTTC. Encoded protein: CASSVADGAYNEQFF.

Regarding this clone: This specimen includes other DNA sequences encoding the same CDR3. The chain joins TRBV28 to TRBJ1-1; TRBD1 is a possible D gene (6 bases). The V and J ends lost 6 bases and 0 bases respectively, with 11 bases between them. The germline CDR1 and CDR2 sequences are MDHEN and SYDVKM. CDR3 length: 14 amino acids. The CDR3: CASRKGGLNTEAFF. The CDR3 region has the DNA TGTGCCAGCAGGAAAGGGGGGTTGAACACTGAAGCTTTCTTT.

For this clone: The sample carries other DNA sequences with the same CDR3. In DNA, the CDR3 is TGTGCCAGCAGTTTATATGGAAACACCATATATTTT. This translates into CASSLYGNTIYF. V gene TRBV28 combines with J gene TRBJ1-3, with D unresolved. The CDR3 is 12 amino acids. Trimming stripped 1 base from V and 3 bases from J, with 1 base between. Germline V gives CDR1 MDHEN, CDR2 SYDVKM.

The chain employs TRBV15 and TRBJ2-2; TRBD1 is a possible D gene (6 bases). The CDR3 covers 15 residues. V was shortened by 0 bases and J by 4 bases, with 9 bases between the two germline ends. Germline CDR1 reads LNHNV; CDR2 reads YYDKDF (reference sequence). Here the CDR3 reads CATSRDQGFTGELFF. CDR3 DNA: TGTGCCACCAGCAGAGATCAGGGGTTCACCGGGGAGCTGTTTTTT.

Turning to this clone: The same CDR3 also results from other DNA sequences found in this sample. The genes are TRBV28 and TRBJ2-7; 8 bases are a match to TRBD2. The ends lost 3 bases at V and 0 bases at J; junction bases unmatched: 4. From germline, CDR1 is MDHEN and CDR2 SYDVKM. There are 15 residues in the CDR3. CDR3 region: CASSFLAGSSYEQYF. The CDR3 DNA sequence: TGTGCCAGCAGTTTCTTAGCGGGGTCCTCCTACGAGCAGTACTTC.

A word on this clone: This sample includes further DNA sequences coding for the same CDR3. The chain links TRBV30 to TRBJ2-7; D gene uncertain. The V gene lost 0 bases and the J gene lost 4 bases, with 7 bases spanning the gap. Germline V gene data show CDR1 as GTSNPN and CDR2 as SVGIG (reference sequence). This CDR3 is 12 amino acids long. CDR3 sequence: CAWSVTSYEQYF. DNA for the CDR3: TGTGCCTGGAGTGTAACCTCGTACGAGCAGTACTTC. Using reference TRBV30 and TRBJ2-7 for the parts outside the CDR3, the full variable domain is SQTIHQWPATLVQPVGSPLSLECTVEGTSNPNLYWYRQAAGRGLQLLFYSVGIGQISSEVPQNLSASRPQDRQFILSSKKLLLSDSGFYLCAWSVTSYEQYFGPGTRLTVT.

This chain links TRBV4-1 with TRBJ2-7; 9 positions agree with TRBD1. The CDR3 extends over 16 amino acids. Germline V gene data show CDR1 as MGHRA and CDR2 as YSYEKL. Trimming took 0 bases from V and 6 from J; bases not matched to a gene: 9. The CDR3 is CASSQDFRTGVVEQYF. In DNA, the CDR3 is TGCGCCAGCAGCCAAGATTTTCGGACAGGGGTCGTCGAGCAGTACTTC.

The chain recombines TRBV2 with TRBJ2-7; D could derive from TRBD1 or TRBD2 (7 bases each). V lost 7 bases to trimming and J lost 6 bases, with 22 bases between them. CDR1 and CDR2 from the germline V gene are SNHLY and FYNNEI. This CDR3 has 15 residues. The DNA for the CDR3 is TGTGCCAGCACCCTTTCCAGGGGGGGGTCATCCGAGCAGTACTTC. Protein sequence: CASTLSRGGSSEQYF.

This sequence joins TRBV4-1 and TRBJ1-5; TRBD1 aligns across 9 bases. The V and J ends lost 2 bases and 6 bases, in that order; junction bases with no gene match: 11. CDR1 and CDR2 from the germline V gene are MGHRA and YSYEKL. This CDR3 is 17 amino acids long. CDR3 bases: TGCGCCAGCAGCCAACCCCTTAAGGGACAGGGCGGTCAGCCCCAGCATTTT. Translating it yields CASSQPLKGQGGQPQHF.

The genes are TRBV7-7 and TRBJ1-1; TRBD1 might be the D (6 bases). This CDR3 has 15 amino acids. In germline, CDR1 is SSHAT, CDR2 FNYEAQ (reference sequence). V dropped 2 bases and J dropped 2 bases, with 12 bases sitting between them. The CDR3 region has the DNA TGTGCCAGCAGCTTAAACAGGGAAATTAACACTGAAGCTTTCTTT. It specifies CASSLNREINTEAFF.

The V and J genes are TRBV29-1 and TRBJ2-7; D is perhaps TRBD1 or TRBD2 (6 bases each). The germline V gene has CDR1 SQVTM and CDR2 ANQGSEA. The V end lost 5 bases, the J end lost 2 bases, and 10 bases lay between the germline ends. The CDR3 sequence is 12 residues long. This chain's CDR3 is CSVRGETYEQYF. The CDR3 nucleotides read TGCAGCGTTAGGGGGGAGACCTACGAGCAGTACTTC.

The chain is built from TRBV5-4 and TRBJ2-1; 7 positions agree with TRBD1. The V gene's germline CDR1 is SGHNT and CDR2 YYREEE (reference sequence). With V trimmed by 4 bases and J by 3 bases, 7 bases remained unmatched. The CDR3 is made up of 15 amino acids. The CDR3 loop is CASSLTYRGYNEQFF. DNA of the CDR3: TGTGCCAGCAGCCTGACCTACAGGGGCTACAATGAGCAGTTCTTC. The full variable domain, its missing parts supplied by reference TRBV5-4 and TRBJ2-1, is ETGVTQSPTHLIKTRGQQVTLRCSSQSGHNTVSWYQQALGQGPQFIFQYYREEENGRGNFPPRFSGLQFPNYSSELNVNALELDDSALYLCASSLTYRGYNEQFFGPGTRLTVL.

Only one count was recorded for this clone. This chain uses TRBV27 with TRBJ1-2, with TRBD1 as a possible D gene (5 bases). In germline, CDR1 is MNHEY, CDR2 SMNVEV (reference sequence). The CDR3 consists of 14 residues. The V end was cut by 3 bases, the J end by 0 bases, with 8 bases between. CDR3 sequence: CASSLWGTNYGYTF. CDR3 bases: TGTGCCAGCAGTTTGTGGGGGACTAACTATGGCTACACCTTC.

The chain links TRBV4-3 to TRBJ2-1; unclear D gene. This CDR3 comprises 14 residues. Per the germline V gene, CDR1 is LGHNA and CDR2 is YSLEER. Trimming stripped 3 bases from V and 2 bases from J, with 8 bases between. CDR3 protein: CASSQRRPYNEQFF. The CDR3 DNA reads as TGCGCCAGCAGCCAGAGGAGACCCTACAATGAGCAGTTCTTC.

The V call is TRBV5-4, the J call TRBJ2-2; D is undetermined. CDR3 length: 13 amino acids. Trimming stripped 7 bases from V and 5 bases from J, with 12 bases between. Germline V gives CDR1 SGHNT, CDR2 YYREEE (reference sequence). The CDR3 DNA is TGTGCCAGCGCGAGGTCTAGTACCGGGGAGCTGTTTTTT. Amino acids: CASARSSTGELFF.

The rearrangement joins TRBV7-9 to TRBJ2-7, with a tentative D call TRBD2 (8 bases). The germline CDR1 and CDR2 sequences are SEHNR and FQNEAQ (reference sequence). The CDR3 sequence is 16 residues long. V was cut by 4 bases and J by 3 bases, with 19 bases left in between. CDR3 DNA sequence: TGTGCCAGCAGCTCAGGGGGTAGCGGGACCTACTACGAGCAGTACTTC. Its translation is CASSSGGSGTYYEQYF. Filled out from reference TRBV7-9 and TRBJ2-7, the complete variable domain reads DTGVSQNPRHKITKRGQNVTFRCDPISEHNRLYWYRQTLGQGPEFLTYFQNEAQLEKSRLLSDRFSAERPKGSFSTLEIQRTEQGDSAMYLCASSSGGSGTYYEQYFGPGTRLTVT.

The genes are TRBV28 and TRBJ1-2, with unresolved D. Germline CDR1 MDHEN, CDR2 SYDVKM. The length of the CDR3 is 14 residues. Trimming took 5 bases from V and 5 from J, leaving 15 bases between them. The CDR3 DNA reads TGTGCCAGCAGTCCCGTTAAGGGAACGTATGGCTACACCTTC. Protein: CASSPVKGTYGYTF.